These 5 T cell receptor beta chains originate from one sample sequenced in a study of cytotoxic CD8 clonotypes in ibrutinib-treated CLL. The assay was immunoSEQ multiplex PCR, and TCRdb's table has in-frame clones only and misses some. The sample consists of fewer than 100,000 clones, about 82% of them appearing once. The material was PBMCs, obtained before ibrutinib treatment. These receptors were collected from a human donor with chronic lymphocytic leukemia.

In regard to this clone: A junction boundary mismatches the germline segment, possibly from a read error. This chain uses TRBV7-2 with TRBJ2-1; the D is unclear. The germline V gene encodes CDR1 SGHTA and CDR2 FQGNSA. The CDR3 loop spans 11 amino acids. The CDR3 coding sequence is TGTGCCAGCAGCTCCCACAATGAGCAGTTCTTC. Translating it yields CASSSHNEQFF.

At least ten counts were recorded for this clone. This CDR3 is CASSFSGVGDEQFF. CDR3 in DNA: TGCGCCAGCAGCTTTTCGGGAGTAGGTGATGAGCAGTTCTTC. The rearrangement uses TRBV5-1 and TRBJ2-1; D perhaps matches TRBD2 (6 bases). Between the trimmed V and J ends, which lost 2 bases and 8 bases, there was a span of 14 bases. Per the germline V gene, CDR1 is SGHRS and CDR2 is YFSETQ. The length of the CDR3 is 14 residues.

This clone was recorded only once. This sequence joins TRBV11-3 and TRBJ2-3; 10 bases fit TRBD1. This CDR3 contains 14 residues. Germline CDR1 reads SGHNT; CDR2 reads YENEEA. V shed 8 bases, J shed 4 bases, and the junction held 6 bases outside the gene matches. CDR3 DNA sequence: TGTGCCAGCGGAGGACAGGGGGTCGCAGATACGCAGTATTTT. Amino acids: CASGGQGVADTQYF.

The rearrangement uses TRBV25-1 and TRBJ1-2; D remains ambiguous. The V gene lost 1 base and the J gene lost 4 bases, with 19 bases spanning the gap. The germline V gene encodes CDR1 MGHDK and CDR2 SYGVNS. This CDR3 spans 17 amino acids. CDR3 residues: CASSEWGTLSSLYGYTF. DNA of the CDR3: TGTGCCAGCAGTGAATGGGGTACCCTCTCGAGCCTCTATGGCTACACCTTC.

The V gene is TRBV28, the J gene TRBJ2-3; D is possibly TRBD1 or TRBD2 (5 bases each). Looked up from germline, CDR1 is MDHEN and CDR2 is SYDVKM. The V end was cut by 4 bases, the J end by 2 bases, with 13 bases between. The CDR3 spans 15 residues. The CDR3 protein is CASSSAGTNTDTQYF. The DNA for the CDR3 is TGTGCCAGCAGTTCCGCTGGGACGAACACAGATACGCAGTATTTT.